The 18 T cell receptor beta chains presented below share a single source sample, sequenced in a study of T cells in Graves' hyperthyroidism and ophthalmopathy (dated by TCRdb to about 2019). The library was prepared using multiplex PCR. TCRdb lists the instrument as Illumina HiSeq 2000. The TCR beta CDR3 regions were amplified from RNA transcripts. The TCR CDR3 was subjected to a first round of RT-PCR using the HTBI primer set and the Qiagen OneStep RT-PCR kit. Using fastp at Q25 and MiXCR, TCRdb reprocessed the public reads and kept productive beta chains. Each CDR3 protein gets just one entry, which takes the most common genes and DNA from the rows behind it. The sample table shows about 420,000 distinct CDR3 sequences, and 15% to 18% are seen once. The ten largest clones represent about 7.7% of the sample. Sequenced material: blood. These TCRs come from a woman between 18 and 29 years old with Graves' hyperthyroidism.

This clonotype has at least ten counts. The genes are TRBV19 and TRBJ1-5, with D unclear. V was cut by 5 bases and J by 2 bases, with 13 bases left in between. Germline V gene sequence: CDR1 LNHDA, CDR2 SQIVND (reference sequence). The CDR3 is 15 amino acids. The CDR3 DNA sequence: TGTGCCAGTAGTCAGGTGGGCGGGGGCAATCAGCCCCAGCATTTT. Translated: CASSQVGGGNQPQHF. Drawing the rest from reference TRBV19 and TRBJ1-5, the complete variable domain is DGGITQSPKYLFRKEGQNVTLSCEQNLNHDAMYWYRQDPGQGLRLIYYSQIVNDFQKGDIAEGYSVSREKKESFPLTVTSAQKNPTAFYLCASSQVGGGNQPQHFGDGTRLSIL.

This rearrangement joins TRBV20-1 to TRBJ2-5; 15 bases match TRBD2. The V and J ends lost 2 bases and 5 bases, in that order; junction bases with no gene match: 15. Per germline, CDR1 DFQATT and CDR2 SNEGSKA (reference sequence). CDR3 length: 19 amino acids. The CDR3 DNA reads as TGCAGTGCTAGACAACGAAGGGGACTAGCGGGGGGTCGAGGGGAGACCCAGTACTTC. Protein sequence: CSARQRRGLAGGRGETQYF.

This clonotype has a count of ten or more. The rearrangement uses TRBV5-8 and TRBJ1-1; D gene unclear. From germline, CDR1 is SGHTS and CDR2 YDEGEE. The length of the CDR3 is 14 residues. V lost 0 bases to trimming and J lost 1 base, with 7 bases between them. CDR3 in amino acids: CASSLGIPNTEAFF. In DNA form, the CDR3 reads TGTGCCAGCAGCTTGGGCATCCCGAACACTGAAGCTTTCTTT.

Many counts were recorded for this clonotype. The chain is built from TRBV5-8 and TRBJ2-7; the match to TRBD1 covers 8 bases. J lost 5 bases, V lost 2 bases, and 18 bases had no gene match. Germline V lookup: CDR1 SGHTS, CDR2 YDEGEE. The CDR3 is 18 residues long. The CDR3 protein is CASSFGGQGRGLGDEQYF. The DNA of the CDR3 is TGTGCCAGCAGCTTTGGTGGACAGGGTCGAGGCTTGGGGGACGAGCAGTACTTC. Full variable domain (outside the CDR3, taken from reference TRBV5-8 and TRBJ2-7): EAGVTQSPTHLIKTRGQQATLRCSPISGHTSVYWYQQALGLGLQFLLWYDEGEERNRGNFPPRFSGRQFPNYSSELNVNALELEDSALYLCASSFGGQGRGLGDEQYFGPGTRLTVT.

At least ten counts were recorded for this clonotype. The chain carries TRBV20-1 and TRBJ2-7; 8 bases agree with TRBD2. The J segment lost 4 bases and the V segment lost 3 bases, leaving 5 bases of the junction unmatched. Germline assignment: CDR1 DFQATT and CDR2 SNEGSKA (reference sequence). The CDR3 length is 13 residues. CDR3 nucleotides: TGCAGTGCTAGGACTAGCGCGATGTACGAGCAGTACTTC. Its protein is CSARTSAMYEQYF.

This clonotype was observed at least ten times. V gene TRBV7-3 combines with J gene TRBJ2-5; D is uncertain. V was clipped by 3 bases and J by 9 bases, with 23 bases between them. Germline CDR1 and CDR2: SGHTA and FQGTGA. The length of the CDR3 is 16 residues. The CDR3 here is CASSLGRPGIPQAQYF. CDR3 in DNA: TGTGCCAGCAGCTTGGGTCGGCCTGGAATTCCCCAGGCCCAGTACTTC.

This clonotype has a handful of counts. V usage is TRBV20-1 and J usage is TRBJ2-7; D might be TRBD2 (7 bases). V lost 6 bases and J lost 6, with 24 bases in between. The CDR3 sequence is 15 residues long. Per the germline V gene, CDR1 is DFQATT and CDR2 is SNEGSKA (reference sequence). Here the CDR3 reads CSAYNRDGGHGEQYF. CDR3 DNA: TGCAGTGCCTACAACCGGGACGGGGGGCATGGCGAGCAGTACTTC.

This clonotype was found a few times. The V gene is TRBV4-1, the J gene TRBJ2-2, with TRBD2 matching 10 bases. Germline loops: CDR1 MGHRA, CDR2 YSYEKL. V trimming: 0 bases; J trimming: 2 bases; junction bases outside the gene matches: 6. This CDR3 is 18 amino acids long. The CDR3 is CASSQEPSGGPNTGELFF. In DNA form, the CDR3 reads TGCGCCAGCAGCCAAGAGCCTAGCGGGGGTCCTAACACCGGGGAGCTGTTTTTT.

This clonotype was recorded at least ten times. DNA of the CDR3: TGTGCCAGCAGTGATGACAGGACTGAAGCTTTCTTT. Its translation: CASSDDRTEAFF. This chain connects TRBV2 to TRBJ1-1, with a tentative D call TRBD1 (6 bases). Germline lookup yields CDR1 SNHLY and CDR2 FYNNEI. The ends were cut back, 3 bases at V and 5 bases at J, with 7 bases in the middle. The CDR3 runs to 12 residues.

The genes are TRBV5-5 and TRBJ2-5; no definite D call. CDR3 length: 11 amino acids. V shed 7 bases and J shed 1 base, with 5 bases lying between them. Germline V CDR1 and CDR2: SGHKS, YYEKEE (reference sequence). This CDR3 reads CASDLQETQYF. The CDR3 DNA sequence: TGTGCCAGCGACCTCCAAGAGACCCAGTACTTC.

This clonotype was recorded at least ten times. The chain is built from TRBV11-2 and TRBJ2-3; D might be TRBD1 (6 bases). The germline V and J ends were trimmed by 5 bases and 2 bases, with 14 bases remaining between them. Germline V CDR1 and CDR2: SGHAT, FQNNGV. The CDR3 spans 15 residues. The CDR3 sequence is CASSSTGHLTDTQYF. CDR3 sequence (DNA): TGTGCCAGCAGCAGTACAGGGCACCTCACAGATACGCAGTATTTT.

The CDR3 is CASSEAGSRGEAFF. The CDR3 DNA follows: TGTGCCAGCAGTGAAGCGGGGAGCCGTGGGGAAGCTTTCTTT. This rearrangement joins TRBV6-1 to TRBJ1-1; D gene ambiguous. V lost 0 bases and J lost 8, with 13 bases in between. CDR3 length equals 14 residues. CDR1 is MNHNS and CDR2 is SASEGT in the germline V gene.

Ten or more counts support this clonotype. J is TRBJ2-1 and V is TRBV20-1; possible D gene TRBD2, 5 bases. The CDR3 length is 14 residues. Germline V lookup: CDR1 DFQATT, CDR2 SNEGSKA (reference sequence). V lost 6 bases and J 8 bases, leaving 20 bases between the germline ends. The CDR3 region is CSAIPRGGGYEQFF. CDR3 in DNA: TGCAGTGCCATCCCCCGGGGTGGTGGGTATGAGCAGTTCTTC.

This clonotype was seen once. A much larger clone differs from this one at a single base, so this may be a read error. The rearrangement links TRBV29-1 to TRBJ2-7; D gene unclear. The ends were cut back, 2 bases at V and 2 bases at J, with 10 bases in the middle. The CDR3 is made up of 13 amino acids. Germline V lookup: CDR1 SQVTM, CDR2 ANQGSEA. CDR3 nucleotides: TGCAGCGTTGAATCGATAGGAGCCTACGAGCAGTACTTC. It is translated as CSVESIGAYEQYF.

Worth noting for this clonotype: A much larger clone sits a single nucleotide away, making a read error possible. J is TRBJ1-1 and V is TRBV6-5, with no clear D. The germline V gene has CDR1 MNHEY and CDR2 SVGAGI. The V end was cut by 4 bases, the J end by 2 bases, with 5 bases between. The CDR3 totals 12 residues. The CDR3 DNA is TGTGCCAGCAGTTGCGGAAACACTGAAGCTTTCTTT. Residues: CASSCGNTEAFF.

This clonotype was seen just once. The chain carries TRBV28 and TRBJ1-1; D uncertain. CDR1 MDHEN and CDR2 SYDVKM come from the germline V gene. Trimming cost V 3 bases and J 4 bases, with 6 bases left between them. The CDR3 has 12 residues. The CDR3 protein is CASSFYFTEAFF. CDR3 in DNA: TGTGCCAGCAGTTTTTATTTCACTGAAGCTTTCTTT.

This clonotype was detected many times. The chain has TRBV24-1 and TRBJ2-7; D possibly matches TRBD1 or TRBD2 (5 bases each). With 4 bases removed from V and 5 bases from J, the gap between germline ends came to 14 bases. CDR1 is KGHDR, CDR2 SFDVKD, per germline. The CDR3 sequence is 14 residues long. CDR3 DNA sequence: TGTGCCACCAGTGAATTGGGGGAGACAGACGAGCAGTACTTC. This gives the protein CATSELGETDEQYF.

Notes on this clonotype: A read error is possible here, since a much larger clone lies one base away. This rearrangement joins TRBV15 to TRBJ2-7; D possibly corresponds to TRBD2 (7 bases). The CDR3 is made up of 17 amino acids. CDR1 and CDR2 (germline): LNHNV, YYDKDF (reference sequence). The CDR3 here is CATGRGRGGRGSYEQYF. CDR3 nucleotides: TGTGCCACCGGCAGAGGAAGGGGGGGCAGGGGATCCTACGAGCAGTACTTC.